This T cell receptor beta chain derives from a study of cytomegalovirus exposure and HLA in healthy donors. The study, taken as a whole, reports: Several top significant clusters appeared, in a later analysis, to be linked to common viral pathogens. Reportedly, diagnosis of cytomegalovirus status by the classifier showed high specificity and sensitivity.

PCR used 60 Vbeta primers and 13 Jbeta primers. Repertoires were generated with immunoSEQ multiplex PCR, while TCRdb's copy carries only in-frame clones and drops some. The sample carries approximately 150,000 clones, approximately 80% recorded once. Of note for this clone: Its antigen is unknown.

The sequencing sample was made of PBMCs. This TCR was sampled from a woman aged 40 to 50 in good health and CMV-seronegative.

The CDR3 sequence: CASTTRGLGDTQYF. The DNA for the CDR3 is TGTGCCAGCACCACCAGGGGGCTAGGAGATACGCAGTATTTT. The chain employs TRBV6-5 and TRBJ2-3; 8 bases are shared with TRBD1. J lost 5 bases, V lost 7 bases, and 8 bases had no gene match. Germline CDR1 MNHEY, CDR2 SVGAGI. This CDR3 is built from 14 residues.